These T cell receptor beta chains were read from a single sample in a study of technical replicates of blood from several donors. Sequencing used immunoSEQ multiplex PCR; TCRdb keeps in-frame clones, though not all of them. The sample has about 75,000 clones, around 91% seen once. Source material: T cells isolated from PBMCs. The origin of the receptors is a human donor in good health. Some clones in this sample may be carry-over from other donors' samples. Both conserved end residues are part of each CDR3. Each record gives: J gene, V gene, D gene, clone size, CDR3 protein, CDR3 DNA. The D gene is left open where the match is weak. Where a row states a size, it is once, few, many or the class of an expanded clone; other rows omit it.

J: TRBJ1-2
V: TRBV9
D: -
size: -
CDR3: CASSGFGRGNYGYTF
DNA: TGTGCCAGCAGCGGGTTCGGTAGGGGCAACTATGGCTACACCTTC

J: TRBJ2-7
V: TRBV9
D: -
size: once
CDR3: CASSGTTFEQYF
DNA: TGTGCCAGCAGCGGTACTACGTTCGAGCAGTACTTC

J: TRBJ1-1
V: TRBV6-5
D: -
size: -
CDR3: CATRDSRGAFF
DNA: TGTGCTACCCGGGATTCCCGGGGAGCTTTCTTT

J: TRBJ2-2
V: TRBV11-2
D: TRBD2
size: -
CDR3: CASSLLAGNTGELFF
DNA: TGTGCCAGCAGCCTACTAGCGGGCAACACCGGGGAGCTGTTTTTT

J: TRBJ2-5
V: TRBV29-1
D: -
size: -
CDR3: CSVFLQYQETQYF
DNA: TGCAGCGTCTTCTTACAGTACCAAGAGACCCAGTACTTC

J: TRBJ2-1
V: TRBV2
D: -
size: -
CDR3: CASSTGTHYNEQFF
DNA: TGTGCCAGCAGCACCGGGACACATTACAATGAGCAGTTCTTC

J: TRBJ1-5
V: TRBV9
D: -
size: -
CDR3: CASSVGQFNQPQHF
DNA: TGTGCCAGCAGCGTCGGACAGTTCAATCAGCCCCAGCATTTT

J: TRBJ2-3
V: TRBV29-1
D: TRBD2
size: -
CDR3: CSVVKGLAGTDTQYF
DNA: TGCAGCGTTGTTAAGGGGCTAGCGGGCACAGATACGCAGTATTTT

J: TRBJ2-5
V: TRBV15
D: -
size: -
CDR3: CATSREPRDLQETQYF
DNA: TGTGCCACCAGCAGAGAGCCGAGGGACTTACAAGAGACCCAGTACTTC

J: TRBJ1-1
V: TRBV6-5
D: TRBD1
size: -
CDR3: CASSVQGQYTEAFF
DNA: TGTGCCAGCAGCGTACAGGGGCAGTACACTGAAGCTTTCTTT

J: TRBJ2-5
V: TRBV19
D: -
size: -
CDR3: CASKAGDQETQYF
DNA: TGTGCCAGTAAAGCAGGGGATCAAGAGACCCAGTACTTC

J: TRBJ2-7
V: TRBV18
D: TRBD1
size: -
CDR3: CASSPGTGPYEQYF
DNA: TGTGCCAGCTCACCGGGGACAGGTCCCTACGAGCAGTACTTC

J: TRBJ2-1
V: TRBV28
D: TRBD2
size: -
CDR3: CASSLFGLAENNEQFF
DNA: TGTGCCAGCAGTTTATTTGGACTAGCGGAAAACAATGAGCAGTTCTTC

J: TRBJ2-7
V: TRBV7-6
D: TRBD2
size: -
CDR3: CASSLSAGEFNEQYF
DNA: TGTGCCAGCAGCTTATCTGCGGGAGAATTCAACGAGCAGTACTTC

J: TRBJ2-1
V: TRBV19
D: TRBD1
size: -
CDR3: CASSEQGKMNEQFF
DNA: TGTGCCAGTAGTGAACAGGGGAAGATGAATGAGCAGTTCTTC

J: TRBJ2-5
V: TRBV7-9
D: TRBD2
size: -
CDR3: CASSFSGILETQYF
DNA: TGTGCCAGCAGCTTTAGCGGGATCTTGGAGACCCAGTACTTC

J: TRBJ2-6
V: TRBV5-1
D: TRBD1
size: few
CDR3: CASSPTRDSRLSGANVLTF
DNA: TGCGCCAGCAGCCCGACCCGGGACAGTCGACTCTCTGGGGCCAACGTCCTGACTTTC

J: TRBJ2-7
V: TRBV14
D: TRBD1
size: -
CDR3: CASSPWDRLDEQYF
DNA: TGTGCCAGCAGCCCCTGGGACAGGCTAGACGAGCAGTACTTC

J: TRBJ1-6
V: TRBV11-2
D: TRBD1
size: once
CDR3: CASSNDRDNSPLHF
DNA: TGTGCCAGCAGCAACGACAGGGATAATTCACCCCTCCACTTT

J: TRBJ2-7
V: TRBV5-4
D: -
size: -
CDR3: CASSLGTRMFEQYF
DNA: TGTGCCAGCAGCTTAGGGACAAGGATGTTCGAGCAGTACTTC

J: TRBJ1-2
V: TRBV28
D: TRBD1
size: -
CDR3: CASSLPGTVNYGYTF
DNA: TGTGCCAGCAGCTTGCCCGGGACAGTTAACTATGGCTACACCTTC

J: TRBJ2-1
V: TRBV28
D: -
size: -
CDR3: CASSPSGGTVLFNEQFF
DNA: TGTGCCAGCAGTCCCTCGGGCGGGACGGTGTTATTCAATGAGCAGTTCTTC

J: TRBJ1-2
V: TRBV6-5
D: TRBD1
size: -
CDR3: CASSYSGTGKYGYTF
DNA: TGTGCCAGCAGTTACTCAGGGACAGGGAAATATGGCTACACCTTC

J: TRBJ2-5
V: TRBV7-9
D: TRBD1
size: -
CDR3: CASSLGTGEETQYF
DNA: TGTGCCAGCAGCTTAGGGACAGGGGAAGAGACCCAGTACTTC

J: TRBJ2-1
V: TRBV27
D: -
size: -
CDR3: CASSPSHGNEQFF
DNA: TGTGCCAGCAGTCCCTCCCACGGCAATGAGCAGTTCTTC

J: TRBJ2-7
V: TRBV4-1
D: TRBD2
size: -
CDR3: CASSQDGREGLSYEQYF
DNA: TGCGCCAGCAGCCAAGATGGGCGGGAGGGACTTTCCTACGAGCAGTACTTC

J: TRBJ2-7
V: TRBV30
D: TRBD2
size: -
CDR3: CARSGTSTGEQYF
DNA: TGTGCCCGCTCTGGGACTAGTACGGGGGAGCAGTACTTC

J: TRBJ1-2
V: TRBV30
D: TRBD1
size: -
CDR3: CAWSVLGQGARGYGYTF
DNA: TGTGCCTGGAGTGTACTAGGACAGGGGGCGCGGGGGTATGGCTACACCTTC

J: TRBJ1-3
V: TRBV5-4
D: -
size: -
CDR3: CASSPGYLGNTIYF
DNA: TGTGCCAGCAGCCCGGGGTATCTTGGAAACACCATATATTTT

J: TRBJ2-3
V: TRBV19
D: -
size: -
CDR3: CASSIDKAAGLTDTQYF
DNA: TGTGCCAGTAGTATAGACAAAGCCGCGGGCCTCACAGATACGCAGTATTTT

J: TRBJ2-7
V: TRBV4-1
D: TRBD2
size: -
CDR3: CASSQQTSDSYEQYF
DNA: TGCGCCAGCAGCCAACAGACTAGCGACTCCTACGAGCAGTACTTC